The 25 T cell receptor beta chains below all came from one sample that was sequenced in a study of early T cells in non-severe SARS-CoV-2 infection. TCRdb ran MiXCR on the 5' RACE reads and lists one entry per CDR3 protein. Of 55,000 to 65,000 distinct CDR3 sequences in the sample, 11% were seen once. Input material: whole blood. These receptors came from an adult who was a healthcare worker with PCR-confirmed SARS-CoV-2 infection or an uninfected control (not recorded which).

There are a few counts of this clonotype. V and J are TRBV7-8 and TRBJ2-2; TRBD1 matches at 8 bases. J gave up 4 bases and V 7 bases, and 14 bases lay outside the gene matches. The CDR3 runs to 17 residues. Germline V CDR1 and CDR2: SGHVS, FQNEAQ. CDR3 loop: CASNRPRRTGITGELFF. CDR3 DNA sequence: TGTGCCAGCAACCGCCCCCGTAGGACAGGGATCACCGGGGAGCTGTTTTTT.

Only a few counts were recorded for this clonotype. The V gene is TRBV24-1, the J gene TRBJ2-7; TRBD2 agrees at 9 bases. Unmatched junction bases numbered 14, after V lost 3 bases and J lost 3 bases. The CDR3 is 18 residues long. CDR1 and CDR2 (germline): KGHDR, SFDVKD. The CDR3 coding sequence is TGTGCCACCAGTGATCCGCGGTTTAGGTTAGCGGGGGACTACGAGCAGTACTTC. It is translated as CATSDPRFRLAGDYEQYF.

The chain joins TRBV5-1 to TRBJ1-4; 7 bases agree with TRBD1. J gave up 6 bases and V 4 bases, and 9 bases lay outside the gene matches. The CDR3 runs to 15 residues. CDR1 and CDR2 (germline): SGHRS, YFSETQ. The DNA for the CDR3 is TGCGCCAGCAGCATCACAGGGGCTGGGGATGAAAAACTGTTTTTT. This sequence encodes CASSITGAGDEKLFF.

This clonotype appeared many times. V usage is TRBV9 and J usage is TRBJ2-3, with a weak D call TRBD2 (6 bases). Trimming stripped 2 bases from V and 6 bases from J, with 13 bases between. CDR3 length: 14 amino acids. Germline CDR1 reads SGDLS; CDR2 reads YYNGEE. The CDR3 sequence: CASSVGGSVDTQYF. In DNA form, the CDR3 reads TGTGCCAGCAGCGTTGGGGGGAGTGTGGATACGCAGTATTTT.

This clonotype was seen repeatedly, ten times or more. The rearrangement links TRBV20-1 to TRBJ1-1, with 8 bases fitting TRBD1. There are 13 residues in the CDR3. V was pared by 7 bases and J by 0 bases, with 4 bases of the junction left unmatched. Germline assignment: CDR1 DFQATT and CDR2 SNEGSKA (reference sequence). The CDR3 DNA sequence: TGCAGTGGGCAGGGGGCGATGAACACTGAAGCTTTCTTT. Encoded protein: CSGQGAMNTEAFF.

This clonotype was counted many times. This chain connects TRBV12-3 or TRBV12-4 to TRBJ1-3; maybe TRBD1 (5 bases). The CDR3 length is 13 residues. The V gene lost 5 bases and the J gene lost 2 bases, with 7 bases spanning the gap. The CDR3 reads CASSQGAGNTIYF. CDR3 in DNA: TGTGCCAGCAGTCAAGGGGCTGGAAACACCATATATTTT.

This clonotype was recorded many times. V usage is TRBV2 and J usage is TRBJ2-7; possibly TRBD1 for D (5 bases). Germline-derived CDR1 and CDR2 are SNHLY and FYNNEI. Trimming left V 7 bases short and J 3 bases short, with 16 bases between. The CDR3 is 14 amino acids. The CDR3 spells CASTRVQGGYEQYF. CDR3 nucleotides: TGTGCCAGCACCCGGGTCCAGGGCGGCTACGAGCAGTACTTC.

This clonotype occurred many times. The CDR3 here is CASSLALRGARHNEQFF. The CDR3 region has the DNA TGTGCCAGCAGTTTAGCCCTCAGGGGGGCCCGTCACAATGAGCAGTTCTTC. The V gene is TRBV12-3 or TRBV12-4, the J gene TRBJ2-1; weak D call: TRBD1 (7 bases). CDR3 size: 17 residues. Trimming removed 0 bases from V and 5 bases from J, with 17 bases in between.

The V call is TRBV6-5, the J call TRBJ1-5, with TRBD1 matching over 7 bases. Looked up from germline, CDR1 is MNHEY and CDR2 is SVGAGI. The V gene end was trimmed by 6 bases and the J gene end by 6 bases; junction bases not matched to a gene: 14. CDR3 length: 16 residues. The DNA of the CDR3 is TGTGCCAGCAGCCGATCCACAGGGGTAGGTATTCAGCCCCAGCATTTT. Protein product: CASSRSTGVGIQPQHF.

The chain carries TRBV5-1 and TRBJ1-1, with unresolved D. V was trimmed by 0 bases and J by 0 bases, leaving 9 bases between them. The CDR3 is 15 amino acids. Germline-derived CDR1 and CDR2 are SGHRS and YFSETQ. CDR3 sequence reads: CASSLAGSMNTEAFF. CDR3 in DNA: TGCGCCAGCAGCTTGGCCGGTTCGATGAACACTGAAGCTTTCTTT.

The sample holds many counts of this clonotype. This chain connects TRBV2 to TRBJ2-3; 10 bases map to TRBD2. Germline-derived CDR1 and CDR2 are SNHLY and FYNNEI. The CDR3 spans 13 residues. The V and J ends lost 11 bases and 8 bases, in that order; junction bases with no gene match: 10. CDR3 nucleotide sequence: TGTGCCGTTAAGCGGGGGGGCTCGGGTACGCAGTATTTT. Protein: CAVKRGGSGTQYF.

This clonotype has ten or more counts. The chain recombines TRBV11-1 with TRBJ2-7, with TRBD1 identical over 7 bases. This CDR3 is 15 amino acids long. Germline values: CDR1 SGHAT, CDR2 FQDESV (reference sequence). Trimming at V came to 1 base and at J to 3 bases, leaving 6 bases not matched to a gene. The CDR3 sequence is CASSLGTGTVYEQYF. The CDR3 bases are TGTGCCAGCAGCTTAGGCACAGGGACAGTCTACGAGCAGTACTTC.

This clonotype has a handful of counts. This chain links TRBV3-2 with TRBJ2-4; TRBD1 is the table's D call and was not checked against the DNA. TRBV3-2 is marked as a pseudogene. The CDR3 loop spans 15 amino acids. In DNA, the CDR3 is TGTGCCAGCAGCTTCATGCGGGCGCTGGAAAACATTCAGTACTTC. This encodes CASSFMRALENIQYF.

About this clonotype: A much larger clone differs from this one at a single base, so this may be a read error. The genes are TRBV19 and TRBJ2-4, with D possibly matching TRBD1 (5 bases). Trimming left V 8 bases short and J 0 bases short, with 14 bases between. Germline CDR1 and CDR2: LNHDA and SQIVND (reference sequence). This CDR3 comprises 15 residues. The chain's CDR3 is CASGTQGAAKNIQYF. CDR3 in DNA: TGTGCCAGTGGTACCCAAGGGGCAGCCAAAAACATTCAGTACTTC.

This clonotype came up many times. The chain carries TRBV9 and TRBJ2-2; D is unclear. The CDR3 consists of 13 residues. The V gene lost 4 bases and the J gene lost 7 bases, with 11 bases spanning the gap. CDR1 is SGDLS and CDR2 is YYNGEE in the germline V gene. The CDR3 loop reads CASSPLAGGELFF. CDR3 nucleotides: TGTGCCAGCAGCCCCCTGGCTGGCGGGGAGCTGTTTTTT.

This CDR3 reads CASSPSGVGTDTQYF. The CDR3 region has the DNA TGTGCCAGTAGTCCGAGCGGGGTGGGTACAGATACGCAGTATTTT. This chain connects TRBV19 to TRBJ2-3, with TRBD2 matching 7 bases. V shed 5 bases, J shed 3 bases, and the junction held 8 bases outside the gene matches. The CDR3 covers 15 residues. Germline CDR1 reads LNHDA; CDR2 reads SQIVND (reference sequence).

CDR3 amino acids: CASSPTTLSYNEQFF. In DNA, the CDR3 is TGTGCCAGCAGCCCGACAACCCTCTCCTACAATGAGCAGTTCTTC. V is TRBV3-1 and J is TRBJ2-1, with D unclear. Germline CDR1 is LGHDT and CDR2 is YNNKEL (reference sequence). V was shortened by 4 bases and J by 0 bases, with 10 bases between the two germline ends. The CDR3 runs to 15 residues.

This clonotype occurred many times. The V call is TRBV29-1, the J call TRBJ2-1; 7 bases line up with TRBD1. The CDR3 is 14 amino acids. V was pared by 7 bases and J by 2 bases, with 8 bases of the junction left unmatched. Germline-derived CDR1 and CDR2 are SQVTM and ANQGSEA. The DNA of the CDR3 is TGCAGCGCCCAGGGGGACGGAGCCTACAATGAGCAGTTCTTC. Translating it yields CSAQGDGAYNEQFF.

This clonotype was recorded at least ten times. The gene calls are TRBV20-1 and TRBJ2-3; possibly TRBD2 for D (5 bases). With 5 bases removed from V and 0 bases from J, the gap between germline ends came to 12 bases. There are 14 residues in the CDR3. Germline V gene sequence: CDR1 DFQATT, CDR2 SNEGSKA (reference sequence). DNA for the CDR3: TGCAGTGCTGAATTCGGGGTTAGCACAGATACGCAGTATTTT. It specifies CSAEFGVSTDTQYF.

In its sample, this clonotype was seen many times. The chain links TRBV5-6 to TRBJ2-7, with 11 bases lining up with TRBD1. V lost 0 bases to trimming and J lost 3 bases; unmatched junction nucleotides: 2. There are 15 residues in the CDR3. The germline CDR1 and CDR2 sequences are SGHDT and YYEEEE. The CDR3 spells CASSLGGTGGYEQYF. The CDR3 nucleotides are TGTGCCAGCAGCTTGGGAGGGACAGGGGGCTACGAGCAGTACTTC.

In this sample, this clonotype turned up many times. The chain has TRBV15 and TRBJ2-2; D is tentatively TRBD1 or TRBD2 (5 bases each). V dropped 1 base and J dropped 5 bases, with 11 bases sitting between them. Germline-derived CDR1 and CDR2 are LNHNV and YYDKDF (reference sequence). The CDR3 extends over 15 amino acids. This CDR3 is CATSRVQGGTGELFF. The CDR3 DNA is TGTGCCACCAGCAGAGTTCAGGGCGGGACCGGGGAGCTGTTTTTT.

The CDR3, as DNA: TGTGCCAGCAGTCCGAACAGGGACAGGTCCTACGAGCAGTACTTC. Residues: CASSPNRDRSYEQYF. The V gene is TRBV3-1, the J gene TRBJ2-7; 8 bases fit TRBD1. The V segment lost 6 bases and the J segment 1 base; nucleotides outside the gene matches: 8. The CDR3 sequence is 15 residues long. The germline V gene has CDR1 LGHDT and CDR2 YNNKEL (reference sequence).

The chain uses TRBV5-1 and TRBJ2-1, with 8 bases aligning to TRBD2. V trimming: 1 base; J trimming: 6 bases; junction bases outside the gene matches: 6. The V gene's germline CDR1 is SGHRS and CDR2 YFSETQ. The length of the CDR3 is 15 residues. DNA for the CDR3: TGCGCCAGCAGCTTGTCCCAGCGGGGGAGCAATGAGCAGTTCTTC. Amino acids: CASSLSQRGSNEQFF.

J is TRBJ1-1 and V is TRBV9; 7 bases fit TRBD1. J lost 3 bases, V lost 4 bases, and 15 bases had no gene match. The CDR3 has 17 residues. Germline lookup yields CDR1 SGDLS and CDR2 YYNGEE. The CDR3 region is CASSPRDRSLIHTEAFF. DNA for the CDR3: TGTGCCAGCAGCCCACGGGACAGAAGCCTTATCCACACTGAAGCTTTCTTT.

The chain carries TRBV14 and TRBJ2-5, with 9 positions matching TRBD2. CDR1 SGHDN and CDR2 FVKESK come from the germline V gene. V gave up 1 base and J gave up 1 base; unmatched junction bases: 4. The CDR3 has 16 residues. In DNA form, the CDR3 reads TGTGCCAGCAGCCAAGGACTAGCGGTTACCCAAGAGACCCAGTACTTC. It translates to CASSQGLAVTQETQYF.